This paragraph reports one T cell receptor beta chain. Its cognate antigen is unknown. TCRdb re-derived calls from the reads in MiXCR, one entry per CDR3 protein. The sample lists about 83,000 distinct CDR3 sequences; about 29% were seen once. These data belong to a study of T cell repertoires in cytomegalovirus infection. Study-wide points: HLA-C-restricted CMV-specific TCR beta clonotypes were dominant in the ex vivo response.

V shed 3 bases and J shed 8 bases, with 16 bases lying between them. The CDR3 spans 15 residues. CDR1 and CDR2 (germline): MDHEN, SYDVKM. The source material was CD8+ T cells from cultured PBMCs, sampled from culture after CMV antigen stimulation. The sequence derives from a human donor in good health (CMV status not recorded). Some clones in this sample may be carry-over from other donors' samples. This sequence joins TRBV28 and TRBJ1-4; D remains ambiguous. The CDR3 nucleotides are TGTGCCAGCAGTTTTCTAGGCGGTTTTGGGGAAAAACTGTTTTTT. Protein sequence: CASSFLGGFGEKLFF. The complete variable domain, with remaining parts taken from reference TRBV28 and TRBJ1-4, reads DVKVTQSSRYLVKRTGEKVFLECVQDMDHENMFWYRQDPGLGLRLIYFSYDVKMKEKGDIPEGYSVSREKKERFSLILESASTNQTSMYLCASSFLGGFGEKLFFGSGTQLSVL.